These 25 T cell receptor beta chains were sequenced from one sample in a study of shared clonotypes between healthy human individuals. Data came from immunoSEQ multiplex PCR; TCRdb stores just in-frame clones and leaves some out. Here the sample spans about 700,000 clones, roughly 70% being singletons. Sequencing used memory CD4+ T cells sorted from blood. Noted subset: CD45RA-negative fraction. Receptors were obtained from a woman in her thirties in good health.

This chain connects TRBV5-1 to TRBJ1-4; D not certain. Looked up from germline, CDR1 is SGHRS and CDR2 is YFSETQ. Trimming removed 0 bases from V and 8 bases from J, with 8 bases in between. CDR3 length: 13 residues. The CDR3 loop reads CASSLVGGEKLFF. The DNA of the CDR3 is TGCGCCAGCAGCTTGGTGGGAGGCGAAAAACTGTTTTTT.

This chain uses TRBV28 with TRBJ1-2; a weak D match, TRBD1 (6 bases). CDR3 length: 13 residues. V gave up 5 bases and J gave up 8 bases, with 15 bases separating them. Germline-derived CDR1 and CDR2 are MDHEN and SYDVKM. The CDR3 sequence is CASSQGQSLGYTF. Here the CDR3 DNA reads TGTGCCAGCAGTCAGGGACAAAGTCTAGGCTACACCTTC.

The table lists this clone with a few counts. Other nucleotide sequences in the sample specify the same CDR3. This chain links TRBV5-1 with TRBJ2-1; TRBD1 matches 8 bases. The CDR3 has 15 amino acids. Germline CDR1 is SGHRS and CDR2 is YFSETQ. V trimming: 3 bases; J trimming: 0 bases; junction bases outside the gene matches: 2. The CDR3: CASSWDRSSYNEQFF. As DNA, the CDR3 is TGCGCCAGCAGCTGGGACAGGAGCTCCTACAATGAGCAGTTCTTC. Supplemented by reference TRBV5-1 and TRBJ2-1, the full variable domain reads KAGVTQTPRYLIKTRGQQVTLSCSPISGHRSVSWYQQTPGQGLQFLFEYFSETQRNKGNFPGRFSGRQFSNSRSEMNVSTLELGDSALYLCASSWDRSSYNEQFFGPGTRLTVL.

This chain connects TRBV15 to TRBJ2-7; the match to TRBD2 covers 9 bases. CDR1 and CDR2 (germline): LNHNV, YYDKDF (reference sequence). J gave up 0 bases and V 0 bases, and 9 bases lay outside the gene matches. The CDR3 totals 18 residues. The CDR3 protein is CATSRDGGSGRFSYEQYF. Written as DNA, the CDR3 is TGTGCCACCAGCAGAGATGGTGGTAGCGGGAGATTCTCCTACGAGCAGTACTTC.

This sequence joins TRBV28 and TRBJ2-1; TRBD2 matches 9 bases. V lost 5 bases and J lost 3; bases outside the gene matches: 2. This CDR3 is built from 14 residues. Germline values: CDR1 MDHEN, CDR2 SYDVKM. The CDR3 DNA sequence: TGTGCCAGCAGTATAGCGGGAGTCTACAATGAGCAGTTCTTC. Residues: CASSIAGVYNEQFF.

This chain connects TRBV11-2 to TRBJ1-1; maybe TRBD1 (6 bases). CDR1 is SGHAT and CDR2 is FQNNGV in the germline V gene. V lost 5 bases and J lost 10, with 20 bases in between. The CDR3 has 14 residues. CDR3 residues: CASSPQFADRGAFF. CDR3 bases: TGTGCCAGCAGCCCCCAGTTTGCGGACAGAGGAGCTTTCTTT.

The chain carries TRBV14 and TRBJ2-7, with 10 bases fitting TRBD1. V lost 4 bases and J lost 2; bases outside the gene matches: 8. CDR3 length: 16 residues. The germline CDR1 and CDR2 sequences are SGHDN and FVKESK. The CDR3 region has the DNA TGTGCCAGCAGCCGCGGAGGAGGGACAGGGGCCTACGAGCAGTACTTC. Translation: CASSRGGGTGAYEQYF.

A single count supports this clone. The chain is built from TRBV2 and TRBJ1-4; D remains ambiguous. Deletions cut 8 bases from V and 6 bases from J, with 16 bases between. The CDR3 runs to 14 residues. The V gene's germline CDR1 is SNHLY and CDR2 FYNNEI. The CDR3 DNA is TGTGCCAGCGGGCGGGAGGGATCTCATGAAAAACTGTTTTTT. It codes for CASGREGSHEKLFF.

The gene calls are TRBV6-1 and TRBJ1-5, with no clear D. Per germline, CDR1 MNHNS and CDR2 SASEGT. The CDR3 has 16 amino acids. V gave up 1 base and J gave up 2 bases, with 12 bases separating them. The CDR3 DNA sequence: TGTGCCAGCAGTGAAGGCGTGGTTGGCGGCAATCAGCCCCAGCATTTT. Translation gives CASSEGVVGGNQPQHF.

V and J are TRBV19 and TRBJ2-1, with 8 positions matching TRBD2. Trimming removed 5 bases from V and 6 bases from J; junction bases left unmatched: 9. Looked up from germline, CDR1 is LNHDA and CDR2 is SQIVND (reference sequence). This CDR3 has 15 residues. The DNA of the CDR3 is TGTGCCAGTAGTGGCGGGACTAGTGCTTTCAATGAGCAGTTCTTC. It is translated as CASSGGTSAFNEQFF. The full variable domain, in which reference TRBV19 and TRBJ2-1 provide the parts outside the CDR3, is DGGITQSPKYLFRKEGQNVTLSCEQNLNHDAMYWYRQDPGQGLRLIYYSQIVNDFQKGDIAEGYSVSREKKESFPLTVTSAQKNPTAFYLCASSGGTSAFNEQFFGPGTRLTVL.

V gene TRBV6-1 combines with J gene TRBJ1-4, with D possibly matching TRBD1 (5 bases). The CDR3 is made up of 14 amino acids. Germline V gene sequence: CDR1 MNHNS, CDR2 SASEGT. Trimming took off 2 bases at V and 10 bases at J, with 14 bases between the two ends. The CDR3 here is CASSENLGVGKLFF. For the CDR3, the DNA is TGTGCCAGCAGTGAAAACTTAGGGGTTGGAAAACTGTTTTTT.

A few counts support this clone. The chain links TRBV2 to TRBJ2-1; 9 nucleotides agree with TRBD1. The length of the CDR3 is 14 residues. CDR1 is SNHLY and CDR2 is FYNNEI in the germline V gene. The V gene end was trimmed by 6 bases and the J gene end by 7 bases; junction bases not matched to a gene: 7. CDR3 coding DNA: TGTGCCAGCAGGACGGGGACAGGGAGTAATGAGCAGTTCTTC. Translated: CASRTGTGSNEQFF.

This rearrangement joins TRBV28 to TRBJ1-2; D call uncertain. The CDR3 extends over 11 amino acids. Germline-derived CDR1 and CDR2 are MDHEN and SYDVKM. V shed 6 bases and J shed 4 bases, with 6 bases lying between them. CDR3 nucleotides: TGTGCCAGCAGCTGGAGCTATGGCTACACCTTC. It is translated as CASSWSYGYTF.

This clone is a singleton in its sample. The chain combines TRBV5-4 with TRBJ1-2; 9 positions match TRBD1. V trimming: 10 bases; J trimming: 4 bases; junction bases outside the gene matches: 14. CDR1 is SGHNT and CDR2 is YYREEE in the germline V gene (reference sequence). The CDR3 is 15 amino acids. In DNA, the CDR3 is TGTGCCTCCCCAGCCCCGGACAGGGGAGGCTATGGCTACACCTTC. This encodes CASPAPDRGGYGYTF.

As concerns this clone: The same CDR3 also results from other DNA sequences found in this sample. This chain uses TRBV5-1 with TRBJ2-5; 8 nucleotides align to TRBD1. This CDR3 has 14 residues. The germline gives CDR1 SGHRS, CDR2 YFSETQ. V lost 3 bases to trimming and J lost 2 bases; unmatched junction nucleotides: 3. The CDR3 sequence is CASSSQGGQETQYF. DNA for the CDR3: TGCGCCAGCAGCTCACAGGGGGGACAAGAGACCCAGTACTTC.

The chain uses TRBV27 and TRBJ1-1, with D possibly TRBD1 on 5 matching bases. The ends were cut back, 0 bases at V and 3 bases at J, with 11 bases in the middle. This CDR3 is 15 amino acids long. Per the germline V gene, CDR1 is MNHEY and CDR2 is SMNVEV (reference sequence). Here the CDR3 reads CASSLSGEGHTEAFF. Here the CDR3 DNA reads TGTGCCAGCAGTTTATCGGGGGAGGGGCACACTGAAGCTTTCTTT.

The rearrangement joins TRBV18 to TRBJ2-1; TRBD2 aligns across 10 bases. Trimming took 3 bases from V and 7 from J; bases not matched to a gene: 3. In germline, CDR1 is KGHSH, CDR2 LQKENI. This CDR3 is built from 14 residues. The CDR3 DNA reads as TGTGCCAGCTCACCGATTAGCGGGAGGAATGAGCAGTTCTTC. Translation: CASSPISGRNEQFF.

This chain uses TRBV5-1 with TRBJ2-2, with a weak D call TRBD2 (5 bases). The germline gives CDR1 SGHRS, CDR2 YFSETQ. The CDR3 has 14 amino acids. Trimming left V 4 bases short and J 6 bases short, with 13 bases between. The CDR3 DNA follows: TGCGCCAGCAGCATGGACGGGGTTGCCGGGGAGCTGTTTTTT. Its translation: CASSMDGVAGELFF. Using reference TRBV5-1 and TRBJ2-2 for the parts outside the CDR3, the full variable domain is KAGVTQTPRYLIKTRGQQVTLSCSPISGHRSVSWYQQTPGQGLQFLFEYFSETQRNKGNFPGRFSGRQFSNSRSEMNVSTLELGDSALYLCASSMDGVAGELFFGEGSRLTVL.

The chain carries TRBV6-5 and TRBJ1-2, with D unresolved. Trimming took 0 bases from V and 4 from J, leaving 9 bases between them. Germline lookup yields CDR1 MNHEY and CDR2 SVGAGI. This CDR3 is built from 14 residues. The CDR3: CASSYSNGVYGYTF. The CDR3 DNA follows: TGTGCCAGCAGTTACTCGAACGGGGTCTATGGCTACACCTTC.

The rearrangement joins TRBV27 to TRBJ2-7, with D possibly TRBD1 on 6 matching bases. CDR3 size: 13 residues. Germline V gene sequence: CDR1 MNHEY, CDR2 SMNVEV (reference sequence). Trimming took 8 bases from V and 3 from J, leaving 14 bases between them. The CDR3 reads CASDIRGHYEQYF. DNA for the CDR3: TGTGCCAGCGATATTCGGGGACACTACGAGCAGTACTTC.

V usage is TRBV18 and J usage is TRBJ1-3; D ambiguous. CDR3 length: 16 amino acids. Looked up from germline, CDR1 is KGHSH and CDR2 is LQKENI. V shed 2 bases and J shed 1 base, with 12 bases lying between them. CDR3 in amino acids: CASSPYDVRSGNTIYF. DNA for the CDR3: TGTGCCAGCTCACCATATGACGTCCGTTCTGGAAACACCATATATTTT.

This clone occurred once. The J gene is TRBJ1-5, the V gene TRBV6-6; D remains ambiguous. V was clipped by 2 bases and J by 5 bases, with 10 bases between them. The CDR3 covers 14 residues. CDR1 is MNHNY and CDR2 is SVGAGI in the germline V gene (reference sequence). CDR3 residues: CASSYGELYQPQHF. The DNA for the CDR3 is TGTGCCAGCAGTTACGGCGAACTGTATCAGCCCCAGCATTTT.

V usage is TRBV5-4 and J usage is TRBJ2-3, with D possibly being TRBD2 (6 bases). This CDR3 is built from 15 residues. The germline gives CDR1 SGHNT, CDR2 YYREEE (reference sequence). Trimming pared 1 base from V and 4 bases from J, leaving 13 bases between. This chain's CDR3 is CASSLYGSDADTQYF. The CDR3 coding sequence is TGTGCCAGCAGCTTGTACGGGAGTGATGCAGATACGCAGTATTTT.

The V gene is TRBV11-2, the J gene TRBJ2-7; D uncertain. The V end lost 6 bases, the J end lost 13 bases, and 22 bases lay between the germline ends. The CDR3 runs 13 residues. The germline V gene has CDR1 SGHAT and CDR2 FQNNGV. The chain's CDR3 is CASSLSPTLHIYF. CDR3 in DNA: TGTGCCAGCAGTTTAAGTCCCACCTTACATATTTACTTC.

The chain uses TRBV11-2 and TRBJ1-1, with D perhaps TRBD1 (5 bases). CDR3 length equals 13 residues. CDR1 and CDR2 (germline): SGHAT, FQNNGV. V was shortened by 4 bases and J by 5 bases, with 11 bases between the two germline ends. CDR3 sequence reads: CASSYNGGTEAFF. CDR3 coding DNA: TGTGCCAGCAGCTACAATGGGGGGACTGAAGCTTTCTTT.